This T cell receptor (beta chain) was documented in a study of cytomegalovirus exposure and HLA in healthy donors (dated by TCRdb to the late 2010s). Study-level background: According to an earlier analysis of several hundred of the donors, 150 million to 200 million T cells yielded 90 million to 130 million unique TCR beta sequences and 276 Gb of sequence data. All discovery cohort repertoires had been generated on a single sequencing platform. The study combined high-throughput TCR immunosequencing, statistical association of individual TCRs with disease status, and machine learning to predict cytomegalovirus infection status. The study profiled the T cell repertoires of about 720 subjects by immunosequencing and related them to cytomegalovirus serostatus. The number of typed donors differed by locus: roughly 620-640 for A, B, C, DRB1 and DQB1; 500 to 550 for DQA1; over 600 for DPA1; and some 430 for DPB1. Donor age, sex, ethnicity and CMV serostatus were compiled alongside the repertoire data. On average, 235,054 unique TCR beta nucleotide sequences were sequenced per donor among fewer than 500 genotyped donors of the cohort, with 15% to 20% of those sequences being non-productive. The study aimed to test whether signatures of past pathogen exposure could be identified by cataloging public T cell receptors. Of the roughly 420 genotyped donors, 75% to 85% were placed in the genetic ancestry cluster associated with self-reported Caucasian donors. Class I and class II HLA loci were covered by the typing at four-digit resolution. Genome-wide SNP genotypes for about 60% of the roughly 670 donors were used in a later genetic analysis, which treated that subset as a discovery cohort. About five DR-DQ haplotypes were handled as single units for association and clustering because linkage in the cohort was strong. About 300 gigabases of sequencing data and 91 million or so unique TCR sequences made up an early release that covered approximately 620 HLA-typed donors. Along with the approximately 700-subject first cohort, a separate validation cohort of over 90 different subjects was used. The later analysis used no new phenotypic data to find candidate immune exposures, relying instead on TCR beta sequences and their occurrence across donors. An earlier analysis of 587 of the donors used high-throughput TCR beta sequencing to judge whether each TCR beta V gene segment behaved as functional or pseudogenic. To study patterns of TCR occurrence, a later analysis re-analyzed previously published TCR beta repertoires from 650 to 750 donors and added high-resolution HLA genotyping.

This clone was picked up one time. What this receptor recognizes is not known. No much larger clone exists at a distance of one base, and base qualities are not known. The cohort comprised under 700 healthy bone marrow donors. All cohort members were sampled while nominally healthy, although unrecorded immune exposures were likely present. The donor was CMV seronegative and was included in the group of 352 seronegative cohort members. A peripheral blood sample was collected from each donor, and TCR beta sequencing was performed on peripheral blood mononuclear cells. Genomic DNA extraction from the blood cell samples was performed with the Qiagen DNeasy Blood Extraction Kit. Library creation used the immunoSEQ multiplex PCR assay. A mixture of 60 forward primers for TCR Vbeta segments and 13 reverse primers for TCR Jbeta segments was used in the multiplex PCR. A multiplex PCR assay on genomic DNA amplified the CDR3 region of rearranged TCR beta genes. On the Illumina HiSeq System, the amplified TCR beta libraries were sequenced as 87-base-pair reads. Per the original workflow: In a later analysis, some 80 million unique TCR beta chains were counted across the 690 or so repertoires, and about 9.9 million of these chains were shared by at least two donors. Raw reads were error-corrected and collapsed into unique sequences by a nearest-neighbor algorithm in which closely related sequences were merged to remove PCR and sequencing errors. To assign V, D and J gene segments, CDR3 sequences were aligned to IMGT reference sequences. Each retained sequence needed at least a six-nucleotide match to both a V gene segment and a J gene segment. A rearrangement counted as productive if the CDR3 had no stop codons and remained in frame with V and J, and every other rearrangement counted as non-productive. CDR3 was defined by IMGT convention, running from the second conserved V-encoded cysteine to the conserved J-encoded phenylalanine. The earlier analysis of more than 450 of the donors excluded sequences that lacked an unambiguous match to a single V gene segment. An earlier analysis of a few hundred of the donors classified V segments as functional when productive rearrangements were above 56.7% and as segregating when the standard deviation between donors was above 5%. A statistical classification framework was built for diagnosing cytomegalovirus status from the catalog of TCR beta chain sequences. In a later analysis, V and J genes were assigned by comparing TCR nucleotide sequences against IMGT/GENE-DB human TR gene sequences. The TCRdist pipeline was used in a later analysis to assign CDR3 sequences and most-parsimonious VDJ recombination scenarios. In a later analysis, each TCR beta chain was defined by its CDR3 amino acid sequence together with its V-gene family, and reads without a unique V-gene family were excluded. As a way to deal with suspected cross-contamination and a sequencing artifact, a later analysis dropped 640 or so nucleotide sequences that were highly shared and had low generation probability. In a later analysis, a clonal expansion index was calculated for each public chain from normalized within-repertoire ranks of inferred template counts. Generation probabilities in a later analysis came from a VDJ recombination model fitted to out-of-frame rearrangements, and those results were checked against IGoR. Hypergeometric tests were used in a later analysis to score TCR-TCR, TCR-HLA and TCR-CMV co-occurrence, with a repertoire-size bias correction applied to the TCR pairs. A later analysis estimated false discovery rates by permuting HLA or CMV assignments 20 times. In a later analysis, co-occurring TCRs were grouped using DBSCAN, with TCRdist sequence similarity added in when clustering inside HLA-allele-positive subsets. For co-occurrence clustering, repertoires with fewer than 30,000 or more than 120,000 public chains were excluded, along with a handful of repertoires with anomalous nucleotide sharing. TCRdb provides this immuneACCESS table in a form limited to in-frame rearrangements. Some clones are lacking; in checked studies, under half of them reflect an unresolved V gene, and why the rest are absent is not known. V and J calls and clone size are those listed in that table; D and trimming were worked out from the DNA. The sample profile shows fewer than 130,000 clones; approximately 78% of them were found once. The ten largest clones represent 1% to 1.5% of the sample.

What the research found in general, with its limitations: In this cohort, only TCR beta chains were sequenced, and detectable features were limited by the absence of alpha or paired-chain data. Most TCR sequences were seen in very few donors, while some public TCRs were found in many individuals. Presence/absence analyses assumed roughly uniform sequencing depth across donors, an assumption that may not hold. An earlier analysis of roughly 570 of the donors showed that most TCR beta V segments appeared in productive rearrangements either about 87% or about 30% of the time, which broadly matched IMGT annotations. Several of the top co-occurrence clusters appeared to be linked to parvovirus B19, influenza, CMV and Epstein-Barr virus, according to a later analysis. Cytomegalovirus status was reported to be diagnosed by the classifier with high specificity and sensitivity in both the original and validation cohorts. Linkage disequilibrium might explain the correlated functional status among segregating V segments, but an unknown experimental factor could not be ruled out. It was suggested by the authors that the approach could potentially be generalized to other disease states and immunological phenotypes. Because HLA typing was missing for some donors at each locus, association tests included only the typed subset. In vitro tests confirmed that a few of the cytomegalovirus-associated TCR beta chains recognize cytomegalovirus antigens. A cluster of highly shared sequence variants was judged likely to represent a technical artifact of the sequencing pipeline. In a later analysis, HLA-associated TCR beta chains were found to be more clonally expanded and to have lower generation probabilities than equally common non-associated chains. Most CMV-associated TCR beta chains appeared to be HLA-restricted in a later analysis, and the HLA associations seemed to be driven largely by CMV exposure. According to a later analysis, TCR association rates differed among HLA loci, with DRB1 alleles showing the most associated TCRs and HLA-C alleles showing the fewest. A later analysis associated about 16,000 TCR beta sequences with specific HLA alleles at a false discovery rate of 0.05. A further reported finding was that TCR beta sequences accurately predicted the HLA-A and HLA-B alleles for most subjects in the first cohort. For the cohort, immune exposure information was limited to CMV serostatus. Strong co-occurrence of HLA alleles, especially DR and DQ, made assigning TCR associations to individual alleles difficult. The study gave a list of some 150 TCR beta chains associated with cytomegalovirus. A later genetic analysis associated a missense DCLRE1C variant with V-gene and J-gene trimming of TCR beta chains, and an independent cohort replicated the association. In a later genetic analysis, fewer N-insertions in productive TCRs were reported among donors in an Asian-associated ancestry cluster than the roughly 710-donor mean. Some 16 rarely observed V segments, including chromosome 9 orphons, were excluded from the earlier analysis of several hundred of the donors because counts were too low.

The TCR originated in a young woman in good health and CMV-seronegative. The specimen was PBMCs.

In nucleotides, the sequence is TGTGCCAGCAGCCAGCGACTAGCGGGATTAACTGGCACAGATACGCAGTATTTT. This encodes CASSQRLAGLTGTDTQYF. The sequence links TRBV5-6 to TRBJ2-3, with 11 bases in between that match TRBD2. The CDR3, cysteine through phenylalanine, is 18 amino acids long. Of the read, only the CDR3 DNA is kept; its 54 bases are in frame from base 1. According to the germline V gene, CDR1 reads SGHDT and CDR2 reads YYEEEE. V is trimmed back by 4 bases and J by 1 base, and the junction contains 11 bases that no gene match accounts for.